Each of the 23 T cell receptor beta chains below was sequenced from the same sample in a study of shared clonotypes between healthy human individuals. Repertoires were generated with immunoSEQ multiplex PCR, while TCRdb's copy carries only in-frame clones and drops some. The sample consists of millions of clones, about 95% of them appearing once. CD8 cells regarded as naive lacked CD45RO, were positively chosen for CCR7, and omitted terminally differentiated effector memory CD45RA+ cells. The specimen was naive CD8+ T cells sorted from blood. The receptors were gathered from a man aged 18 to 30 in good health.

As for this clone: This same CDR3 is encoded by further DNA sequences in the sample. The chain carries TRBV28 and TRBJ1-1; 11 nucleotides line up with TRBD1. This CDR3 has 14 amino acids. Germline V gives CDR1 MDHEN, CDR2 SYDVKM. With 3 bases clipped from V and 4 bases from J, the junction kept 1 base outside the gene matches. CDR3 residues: CASSFGTGGTEAFF. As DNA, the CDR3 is TGTGCCAGCAGTTTCGGGACAGGGGGCACTGAAGCTTTCTTT.

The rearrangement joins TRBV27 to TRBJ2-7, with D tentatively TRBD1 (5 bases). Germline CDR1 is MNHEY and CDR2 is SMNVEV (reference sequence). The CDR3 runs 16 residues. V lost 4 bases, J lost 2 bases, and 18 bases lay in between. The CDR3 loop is CASSYAFGDRTYEQYF. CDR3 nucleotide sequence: TGTGCCAGCAGTTACGCCTTCGGAGACAGAACCTACGAGCAGTACTTC.

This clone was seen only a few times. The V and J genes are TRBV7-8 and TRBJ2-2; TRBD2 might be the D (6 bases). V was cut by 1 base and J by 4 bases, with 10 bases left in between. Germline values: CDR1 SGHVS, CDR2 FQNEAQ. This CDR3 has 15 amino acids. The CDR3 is CASSLVGTLTGELFF. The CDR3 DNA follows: TGTGCCAGCAGCTTAGTAGGGACTCTCACCGGGGAGCTGTTTTTT.

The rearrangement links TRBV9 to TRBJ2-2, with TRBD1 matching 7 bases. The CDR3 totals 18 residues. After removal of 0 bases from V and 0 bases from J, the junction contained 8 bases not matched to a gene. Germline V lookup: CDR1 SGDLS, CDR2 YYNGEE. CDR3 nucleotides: TGTGCCAGCAGCGTAGACCCAGGGGGACAGACGAACACCGGGGAGCTGTTTTTT. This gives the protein CASSVDPGGQTNTGELFF.

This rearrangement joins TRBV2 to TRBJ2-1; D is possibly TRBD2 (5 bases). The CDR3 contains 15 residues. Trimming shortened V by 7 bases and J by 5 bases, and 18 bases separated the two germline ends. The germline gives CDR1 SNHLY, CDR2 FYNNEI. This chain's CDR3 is CASTEGSLPHNEQFF. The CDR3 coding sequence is TGTGCCAGCACCGAGGGTAGCTTACCACACAATGAGCAGTTCTTC.

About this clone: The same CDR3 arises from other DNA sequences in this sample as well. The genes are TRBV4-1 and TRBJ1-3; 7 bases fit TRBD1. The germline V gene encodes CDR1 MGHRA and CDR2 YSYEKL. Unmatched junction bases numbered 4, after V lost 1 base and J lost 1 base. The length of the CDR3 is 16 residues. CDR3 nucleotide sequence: TGCGCCAGCAGCCAAGCCAGGGGGGGATCTGGAAACACCATATATTTT. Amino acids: CASSQARGGSGNTIYF.

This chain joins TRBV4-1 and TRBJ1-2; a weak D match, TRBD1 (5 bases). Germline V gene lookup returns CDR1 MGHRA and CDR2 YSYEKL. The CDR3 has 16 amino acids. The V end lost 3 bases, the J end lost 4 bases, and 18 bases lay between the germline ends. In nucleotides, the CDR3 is TGCGCCAGCAGCCAGGTTCTACTCAGGGTTACCTATGGCTACACCTTC. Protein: CASSQVLLRVTYGYTF.

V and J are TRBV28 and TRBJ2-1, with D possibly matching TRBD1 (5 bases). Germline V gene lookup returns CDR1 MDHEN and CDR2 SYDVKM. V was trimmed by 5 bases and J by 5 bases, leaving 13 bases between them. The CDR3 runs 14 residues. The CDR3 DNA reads TGTGCCAGCAGTGCCCTGGGGCTCAACAATGAGCAGTTCTTC. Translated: CASSALGLNNEQFF. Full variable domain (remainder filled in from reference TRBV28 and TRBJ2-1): DVKVTQSSRYLVKRTGEKVFLECVQDMDHENMFWYRQDPGLGLRLIYFSYDVKMKEKGDIPEGYSVSREKKERFSLILESASTNQTSMYLCASSALGLNNEQFFGPGTRLTVL.

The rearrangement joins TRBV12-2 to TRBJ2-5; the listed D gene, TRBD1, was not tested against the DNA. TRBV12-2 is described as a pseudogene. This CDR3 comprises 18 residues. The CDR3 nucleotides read TGTGCAAGTCGCTTAGCCGACAGGGGATGTCTGTCTAAAGAGACCCAGTACTTC. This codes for CASRLADRGCLSKETQYF.

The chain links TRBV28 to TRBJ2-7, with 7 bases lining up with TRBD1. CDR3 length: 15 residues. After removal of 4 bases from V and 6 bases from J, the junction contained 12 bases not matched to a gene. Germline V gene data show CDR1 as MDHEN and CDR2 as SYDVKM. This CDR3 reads CASSYAPTGETEQYF. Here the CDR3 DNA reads TGTGCCAGCAGTTACGCCCCAACAGGGGAAACCGAGCAGTACTTC.

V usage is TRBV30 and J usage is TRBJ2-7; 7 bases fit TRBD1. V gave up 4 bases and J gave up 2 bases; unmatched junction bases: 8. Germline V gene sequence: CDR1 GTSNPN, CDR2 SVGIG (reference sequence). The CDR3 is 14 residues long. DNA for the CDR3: TGTGCCTGGAATATACAGGGGACCACCTACGAGCAGTACTTC. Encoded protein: CAWNIQGTTYEQYF.

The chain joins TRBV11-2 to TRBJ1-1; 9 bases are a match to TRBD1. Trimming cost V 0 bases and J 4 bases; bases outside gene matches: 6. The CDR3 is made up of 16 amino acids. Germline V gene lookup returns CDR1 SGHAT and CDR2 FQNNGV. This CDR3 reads CASSLDGNRGPTEAFF. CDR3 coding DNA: TGTGCCAGCAGCTTAGATGGAAACAGGGGGCCCACTGAAGCTTTCTTT.

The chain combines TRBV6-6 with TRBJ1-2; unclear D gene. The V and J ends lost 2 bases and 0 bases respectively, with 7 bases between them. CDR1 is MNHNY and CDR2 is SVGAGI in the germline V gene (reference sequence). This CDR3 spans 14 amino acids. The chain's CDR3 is CASSYSDTNYGYTF. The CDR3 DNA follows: TGTGCCAGCAGTTACAGCGACACTAACTATGGCTACACCTTC.

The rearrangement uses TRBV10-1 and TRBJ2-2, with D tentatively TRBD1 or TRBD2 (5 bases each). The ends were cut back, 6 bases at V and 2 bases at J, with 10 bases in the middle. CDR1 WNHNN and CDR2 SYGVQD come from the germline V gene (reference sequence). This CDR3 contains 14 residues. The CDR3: CASSDGANTGELFF. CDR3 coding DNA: TGCGCCAGCAGCGACGGGGCAAACACCGGGGAGCTGTTTTTT.

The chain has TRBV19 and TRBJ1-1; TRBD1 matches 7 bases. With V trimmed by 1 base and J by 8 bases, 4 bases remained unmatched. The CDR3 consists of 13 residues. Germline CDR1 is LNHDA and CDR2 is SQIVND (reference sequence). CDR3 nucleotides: TGTGCCAGTAGTATAGCGTGGACAGGCGAAGCTTTCTTT. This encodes CASSIAWTGEAFF.

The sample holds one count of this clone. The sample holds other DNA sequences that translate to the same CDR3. CDR3: CASSQGGLGTEAFF. CDR3 bases: TGCGCCAGCAGCCAGGGGGGGCTGGGCACTGAAGCTTTCTTT. The chain employs TRBV4-1 and TRBJ1-1, with a tentative D call TRBD1 (6 bases). V was trimmed by 3 bases and J by 4 bases, leaving 12 bases between them. The CDR3 totals 14 residues. Germline values: CDR1 MGHRA, CDR2 YSYEKL.

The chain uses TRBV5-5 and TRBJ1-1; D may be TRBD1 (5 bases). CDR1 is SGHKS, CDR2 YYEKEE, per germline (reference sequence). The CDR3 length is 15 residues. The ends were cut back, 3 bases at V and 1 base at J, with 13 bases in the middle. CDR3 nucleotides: TGTGCCAGCAGCTCAGATCTGGGGGGGAACACTGAAGCTTTCTTT. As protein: CASSSDLGGNTEAFF. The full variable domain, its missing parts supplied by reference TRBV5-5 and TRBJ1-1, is DAGVTQSPTHLIKTRGQQVTLRCSPISGHKSVSWYQQVLGQGPQFIFQYYEKEERGRGNFPDRFSARQFPNYSSELNVNALLLGDSALYLCASSSDLGGNTEAFFGQGTRLTVV.

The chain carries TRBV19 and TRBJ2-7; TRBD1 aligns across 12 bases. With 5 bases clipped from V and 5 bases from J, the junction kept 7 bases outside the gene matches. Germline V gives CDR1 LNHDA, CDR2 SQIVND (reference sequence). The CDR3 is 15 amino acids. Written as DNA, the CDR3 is TGTGCCAGTAGTCTGACCGGGACAGGGGGCAACGAGCAGTACTTC. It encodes CASSLTGTGGNEQYF. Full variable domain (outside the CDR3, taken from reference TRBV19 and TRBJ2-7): DGGITQSPKYLFRKEGQNVTLSCEQNLNHDAMYWYRQDPGQGLRLIYYSQIVNDFQKGDIAEGYSVSREKKESFPLTVTSAQKNPTAFYLCASSLTGTGGNEQYFGPGTRLTVT.

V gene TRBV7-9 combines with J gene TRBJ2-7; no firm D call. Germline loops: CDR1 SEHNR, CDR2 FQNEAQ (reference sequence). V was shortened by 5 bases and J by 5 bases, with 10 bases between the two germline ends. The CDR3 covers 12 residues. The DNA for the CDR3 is TGTGCCAGCAGCGCAGGAGCCCACGAGCAGTACTTC. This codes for CASSAGAHEQYF.

The CDR3 sequence is CASSQEKSEGATPMAEQFF. As DNA, the CDR3 is TGCGCCAGCAGCCAAGAAAAGTCGGAGGGAGCGACCCCCATGGCTGAGCAGTTCTTC. V and J are TRBV4-3 and TRBJ2-1; possible D gene TRBD2, 6 bases. Trimming removed 0 bases from V and 9 bases from J, with 27 bases in between. Per germline, CDR1 LGHNA and CDR2 YSLEER. The CDR3 runs 19 residues.

The DNA of the CDR3 is TGTGCCAGCAGAGGACTAGCGGGGGACAATGAGCAGTTCTTC. It codes for CASRGLAGDNEQFF. The chain joins TRBV6-6 to TRBJ2-1; 13 bases match TRBD2. CDR1 and CDR2 (germline): MNHNY, SVGAGI (reference sequence). The length of the CDR3 is 14 residues. The ends lost 6 bases at V and 5 bases at J; junction bases unmatched: 1.

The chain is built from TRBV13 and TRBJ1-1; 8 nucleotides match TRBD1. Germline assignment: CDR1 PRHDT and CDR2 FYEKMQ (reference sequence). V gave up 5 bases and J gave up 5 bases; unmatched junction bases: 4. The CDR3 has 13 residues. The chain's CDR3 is CASSTRQGTEAFF. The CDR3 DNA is TGTGCCAGCAGCACACGACAGGGGACTGAAGCTTTCTTT.

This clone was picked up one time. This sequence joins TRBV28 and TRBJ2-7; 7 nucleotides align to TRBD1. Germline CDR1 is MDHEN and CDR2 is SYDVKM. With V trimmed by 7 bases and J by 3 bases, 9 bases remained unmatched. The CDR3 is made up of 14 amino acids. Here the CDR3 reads CASTFRDSLYEQYF. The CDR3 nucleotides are TGTGCCAGCACTTTTCGGGACAGCCTCTACGAGCAGTACTTC. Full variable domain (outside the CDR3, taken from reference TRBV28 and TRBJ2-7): DVKVTQSSRYLVKRTGEKVFLECVQDMDHENMFWYRQDPGLGLRLIYFSYDVKMKEKGDIPEGYSVSREKKERFSLILESASTNQTSMYLCASTFRDSLYEQYFGPGTRLTVT.